What follows is one T cell receptor (beta chain) and its context. The target of this receptor is not known. Qualities for individual bases were not recorded, and no much larger clone is one base off. The data were taken from a study of cytomegalovirus exposure and HLA in healthy donors (dated by TCRdb to the late 2010s). About the full investigation: An earlier analysis of approximately 640 of the donors reported approximately 290 Gb of sequence data and roughly 110 million unique TCR beta sequences from 150 million to 200 million T cells. An early release that covered roughly 600 HLA-typed donors contained about 300 gigabases of sequencing data and 65 million to 100 million unique TCR sequences. Of the roughly 400 genotyped donors, 81% fell in the genetic ancestry cluster associated with self-reported Caucasian donors. The study aimed to test whether cataloging public T cell receptors could reveal signatures of past pathogen exposure. The T cell repertoires of 700 or so subjects were profiled by immunosequencing and related to cytomegalovirus serostatus. In addition to the first cohort of approximately 650 subjects, a separate validation cohort of approximately 110 different subjects was used. To predict cytomegalovirus infection status, the study brought together high-throughput TCR immunosequencing, statistical association of individual TCRs with disease status, and machine learning. A later analysis re-examined previously published TCR beta repertoires from hundreds of donors and added high-resolution HLA genotyping to investigate patterns of TCR occurrence. Rather than using new phenotypic data, the later analysis identified candidate immune exposures from TCR beta sequences and from how often those sequences occurred across donors. An earlier analysis of around 640 of the donors used high-throughput TCR beta sequencing to judge whether each TCR beta V gene segment behaved as functional or pseudogenic. Donor age, sex, ethnicity and CMV serostatus were collected together with the repertoire data. A later genetic analysis used genome-wide SNP genotypes for about three fifths of the 666 donors, treating that subset as a discovery cohort. All discovery cohort repertoires had been generated using a single sequencing platform. HLA typing covered class I and class II loci at four-digit resolution. The number of donors typed differed by locus, with 629-630 for A, B, C, DRB1 and DQB1, roughly 550 for DQA1, under 610 for DPA1, and over 400 for DPB1. About 5 DR-DQ haplotypes were handled as single units for association and clustering, since linkage in the cohort was strong. Among around 400 genotyped donors of the cohort, an average of approximately 230,000 unique TCR beta nucleotide sequences were sequenced per donor, roughly 20% of them non-productive.

Libraries were prepared through the immunoSEQ multiplex PCR assay. The multiplex PCR relied on a mix of 60 forward primers for TCR Vbeta segments and 13 reverse primers for TCR Jbeta segments. The CDR3 region of rearranged TCR beta genes was amplified from genomic DNA by a multiplex PCR assay. On the Illumina HiSeq System, the amplified TCR beta libraries were sequenced as 87-base-pair reads. The source study handled its data this way. In a later analysis, about 80 million unique TCR beta chains were counted across the 650 to 700 repertoires, and around 11 million of these chains were shared by at least two donors. To remove PCR and sequencing errors, raw reads were error-corrected and collapsed into unique sequences using a nearest-neighbor algorithm that merged closely related sequences. Alignment of CDR3 sequences to IMGT reference sequences was used to assign V, D and J gene segments. For a sequence to be retained, a match of at least six nucleotides was required to both a V gene segment and a J gene segment. A rearrangement counted as productive if the CDR3 had no stop codons and remained in frame with V and J, and every other rearrangement counted as non-productive. Following IMGT convention, CDR3 was defined as the stretch from the second conserved V-encoded cysteine to the conserved J-encoded phenylalanine. In an earlier analysis of roughly 610 of the donors, sequences lacking an unambiguous match to a single V gene segment were excluded. An earlier analysis of some 500 of the donors classified V segments as functional when productive rearrangements were above 56.7% and as segregating when the standard deviation between donors was above 5%. A statistical classification framework was developed to diagnose cytomegalovirus status using the catalog of TCR beta chain sequences. In a later analysis, V and J genes were assigned by comparing TCR nucleotide sequences against IMGT/GENE-DB human TR gene sequences. In a later analysis, CDR3 sequences and most-parsimonious VDJ recombination scenarios were assigned using the TCRdist pipeline. A later analysis defined each TCR beta chain by its CDR3 amino acid sequence plus V-gene family, and excluded reads lacking a unique V-gene family. A later analysis removed several hundred highly shared, low-generation-probability nucleotide sequences to deal with suspected cross-contamination and a sequencing artifact. In a later analysis, a clonal expansion index for each public chain was calculated from normalized within-repertoire ranks of inferred template counts. In a later analysis, generation probabilities were computed using a VDJ recombination model fitted to out-of-frame rearrangements, and the results were checked against IGoR. Hypergeometric tests were used in a later analysis to score TCR-TCR, TCR-HLA and TCR-CMV co-occurrence, with a repertoire-size bias correction applied to the TCR pairs. In a later analysis, false discovery rates were estimated by permuting HLA or CMV assignments 20 times. A later analysis grouped co-occurring TCRs with DBSCAN, adding TCRdist sequence similarity when clustering within HLA-allele-positive subsets. For co-occurrence clustering, repertoires with fewer than 30,000 or more than 120,000 public chains were excluded, along with about five repertoires with anomalous nucleotide sharing. In its TCRdb copy, this immuneACCESS table keeps in-frame sequences only and misses some clones. Where compared with another copy, unresolved V genes explain less than half of these, and the others have no known cause. V, J and clone size derive from that table, while D and trimming were established from the DNA sequence. Counted in this sample were roughly 150,000 clones; roughly 80% of them appeared once. The top ten constitute 3.1% of the sample.

Overall results and qualifications from the work: Immune exposure information for the cohort was limited to CMV serostatus. The study listed 150 to 200 TCR beta chains as associated with cytomegalovirus. Linkage disequilibrium might explain the correlated functional status among segregating V segments, but an unknown experimental factor could not be ruled out. A further reported finding was that TCR beta sequences accurately predicted the HLA-A and HLA-B alleles for most subjects in the first cohort. Compared with equally common non-associated chains, HLA-associated TCR beta chains in a later analysis were more clonally expanded and had lower generation probabilities. V-gene and J-gene trimming of TCR beta chains was associated with a missense DCLRE1C variant in a later genetic analysis, and the association was replicated in an independent cohort. According to the authors, the approach could potentially be generalized to other disease states and immunological phenotypes. When HLA alleles, especially DR and DQ, strongly co-occurred, TCR associations were difficult to assign to individual alleles. In a later genetic analysis, fewer N-insertions in productive TCRs were reported among donors in an Asian-associated ancestry cluster than the roughly 700-donor mean. Three of the identified cytomegalovirus-associated TCR beta chains were confirmed in vitro to be specific for cytomegalovirus antigens. A later analysis reported that several top co-occurrence clusters appeared linked to parvovirus B19, influenza, CMV and Epstein-Barr virus. The cohort was sequenced for TCR beta chains only, and without alpha or paired-chain data the features that could be detected were limited. In a later analysis, TCR association rates were found to vary across HLA loci, with the most associated TCRs seen for DRB1 alleles and the fewest for HLA-C alleles. The earlier analysis of about 600 of the donors excluded around 17 rarely observed V segments, including chromosome 9 orphons, because counts were too low. A later analysis found that most CMV-associated TCR beta chains appeared HLA-restricted, with HLA associations seemingly driven largely by CMV exposure. Because some donors lacked HLA typing at each locus, the association tests relied only on the typed subset. While some public TCRs were present in many individuals, most TCR sequences turned up only very rarely across donors. Sequencing depth was assumed to be roughly uniform across donors in the presence/absence analyses, though that assumption may not hold. In an earlier analysis of some 500 of the donors, most TCR beta V segments were observed in productive rearrangements about 90% or about 30% of the time, broadly matching IMGT annotations. The 87-base-pair reads could not distinguish some IMGT-functional V segments, including TRBV6-2 and TRBV6-3, so those segments were excluded. A group of highly shared sequence variants was considered likely to be a technical artifact of the sequencing pipeline. The classifier was reported to diagnose cytomegalovirus status with high specificity and sensitivity in both the original and validation cohorts. In a later analysis, around 15,000 TCR beta sequences were associated with specific HLA alleles at a false discovery rate of 0.05.

Ends trimmed: V by 3 bases, J by 0 bases; bases unmatched to a gene: 11. From the cysteine through the phenylalanine, the CDR3 covers 18 amino acids. CDR3 DNA only is kept here, 54 bases in frame from base 1. The CDR1 and CDR2 encoded by the germline V gene are SGHRS and YFSETQ. The cohort consisted of 600 to 700 healthy bone marrow donors. All cohort members were sampled while nominally healthy, although unrecorded immune exposures were likely present. The donor was CMV seronegative and was included in the group of 352 seronegative cohort members. Every donor gave a peripheral blood sample, and the peripheral blood mononuclear cells from that sample were used for TCR beta sequencing. The Qiagen DNeasy Blood Extraction Kit was used to extract genomic DNA from the blood cell samples.

This sequence uses TRBV5-1 and TRBJ1-2; TRBD1 lines up with 10 middle nucleotides. This TCR was sampled from a male donor in good health and CMV-seronegative. Sequencing input: PBMCs. DNA sequence: TGCGCCAGCAGCTCCAACCCCCTCGGACAGGGGGCTAACTATGGCTACACCTTC. It codes for CASSSNPLGQGANYGYTF. Joined to the reference TRBV5-1 and TRBJ1-2 proteins, this CDR3 gives the full variable domain: KAGVTQTPRYLIKTRGQQVTLSCSPISGHRSVSWYQQTPGQGLQFLFEYFSETQRNKGNFPGRFSGRQFSNSRSEMNVSTLELGDSALYLCASSSNPLGQGANYGYTFGSGTRLTVV.